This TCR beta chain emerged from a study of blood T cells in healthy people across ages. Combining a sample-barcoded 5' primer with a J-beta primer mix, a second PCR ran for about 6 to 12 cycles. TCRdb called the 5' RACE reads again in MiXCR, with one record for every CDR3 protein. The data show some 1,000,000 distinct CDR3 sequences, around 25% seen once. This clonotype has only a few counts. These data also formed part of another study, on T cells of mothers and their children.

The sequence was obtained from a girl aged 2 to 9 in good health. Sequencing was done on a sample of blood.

The CDR3, as DNA: TGTGCCAGCAGTTACGATGCATTAATCTACGAGCAGTACTTC. Translation gives CASSYDALIYEQYF. The chain joins TRBV6-2 or TRBV6-3 to TRBJ2-1; D gene uncertain. The DNA end is a closer match to TRBJ2-7, so the J assignment may be wrong. The V gene's germline CDR1 is MNHEY and CDR2 SVGEGT. CDR3 length equals 14 residues.